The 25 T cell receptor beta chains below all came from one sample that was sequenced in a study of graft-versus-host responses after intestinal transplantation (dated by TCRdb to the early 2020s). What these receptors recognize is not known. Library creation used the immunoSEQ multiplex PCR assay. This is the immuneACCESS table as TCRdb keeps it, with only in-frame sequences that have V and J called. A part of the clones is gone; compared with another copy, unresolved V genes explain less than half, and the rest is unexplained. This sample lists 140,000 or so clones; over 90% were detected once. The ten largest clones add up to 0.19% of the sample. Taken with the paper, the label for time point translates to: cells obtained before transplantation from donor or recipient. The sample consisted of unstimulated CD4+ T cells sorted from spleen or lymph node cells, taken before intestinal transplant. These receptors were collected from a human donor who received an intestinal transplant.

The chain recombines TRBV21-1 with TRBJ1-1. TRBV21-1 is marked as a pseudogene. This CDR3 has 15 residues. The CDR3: CASSKVTGRIPQAFF. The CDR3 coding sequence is TGTGCCAGCAGCAAAGTTACGGGACGGATCCCTCAAGCTTTCTTT.

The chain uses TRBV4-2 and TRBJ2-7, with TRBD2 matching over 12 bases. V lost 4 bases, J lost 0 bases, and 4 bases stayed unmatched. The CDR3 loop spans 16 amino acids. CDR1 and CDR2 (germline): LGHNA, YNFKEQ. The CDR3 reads CASSPWTSGNSYEQYF. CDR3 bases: TGTGCCAGCAGCCCTTGGACTAGCGGGAACTCCTACGAGCAGTACTTC.

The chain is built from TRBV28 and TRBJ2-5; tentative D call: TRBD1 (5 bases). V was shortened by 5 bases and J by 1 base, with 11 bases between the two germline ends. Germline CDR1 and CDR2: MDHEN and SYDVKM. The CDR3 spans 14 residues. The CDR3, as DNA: TGTGCCAGCAGTCCCGACAGTACCCAAGAGACCCAGTACTTC. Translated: CASSPDSTQETQYF. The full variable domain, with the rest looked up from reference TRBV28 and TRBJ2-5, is DVKVTQSSRYLVKRTGEKVFLECVQDMDHENMFWYRQDPGLGLRLIYFSYDVKMKEKGDIPEGYSVSREKKERFSLILESASTNQTSMYLCASSPDSTQETQYFGPGTRLLVL.

The CDR3 sequence is CASSIDHRNTEAFF. In DNA form, the CDR3 reads TGTGCCAGTAGTATAGATCACAGAAACACTGAAGCTTTCTTT. The chain carries TRBV19 and TRBJ1-1; D is uncertain. Germline CDR1 LNHDA, CDR2 SQIVND (reference sequence). CDR3 length equals 14 residues. Trimming removed 0 bases from V and 2 bases from J, with 7 bases in between.

CDR3 region: CASSSTLEGNIQYF. CDR3 bases: TGTGCCAGCAGCTCGACGCTAGAGGGGAACATTCAGTACTTC. The chain is built from TRBV7-2 and TRBJ2-4; the D call may be TRBD1 or TRBD2 (5 bases each). Between the trimmed V and J ends, which lost 4 bases and 7 bases, there was a span of 14 bases. The CDR3 is 14 residues long. CDR1 is SGHTA, CDR2 FQGNSA, per germline.

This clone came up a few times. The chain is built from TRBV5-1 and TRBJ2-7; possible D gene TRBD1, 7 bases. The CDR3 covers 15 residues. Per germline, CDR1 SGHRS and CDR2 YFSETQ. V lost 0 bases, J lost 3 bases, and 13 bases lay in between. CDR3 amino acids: CASSLGAGGGYEQYF. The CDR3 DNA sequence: TGCGCCAGCAGCTTGGGGGCAGGGGGAGGCTACGAGCAGTACTTC.

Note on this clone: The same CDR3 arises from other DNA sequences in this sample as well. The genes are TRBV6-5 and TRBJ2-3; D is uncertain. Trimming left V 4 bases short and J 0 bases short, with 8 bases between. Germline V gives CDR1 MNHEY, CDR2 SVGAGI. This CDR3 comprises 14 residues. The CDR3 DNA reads TGTGCCAGCAGTTGGGGTGCTAGCACAGATACGCAGTATTTT. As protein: CASSWGASTDTQYF.

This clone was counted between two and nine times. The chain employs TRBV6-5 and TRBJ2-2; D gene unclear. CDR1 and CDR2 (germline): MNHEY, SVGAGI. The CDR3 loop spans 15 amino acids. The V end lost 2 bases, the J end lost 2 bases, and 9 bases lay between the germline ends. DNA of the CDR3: TGTGCCAGCAGTTACAGGCTAGTTAACACCGGGGAGCTGTTTTTT. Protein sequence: CASSYRLVNTGELFF.

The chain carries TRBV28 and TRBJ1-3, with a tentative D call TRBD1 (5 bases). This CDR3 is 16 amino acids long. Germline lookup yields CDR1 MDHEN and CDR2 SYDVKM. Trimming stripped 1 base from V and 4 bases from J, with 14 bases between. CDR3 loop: CASSLLGPGEGNTIYF. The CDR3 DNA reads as TGTGCCAGCAGTTTATTAGGTCCGGGGGAAGGAAACACCATATATTTT.

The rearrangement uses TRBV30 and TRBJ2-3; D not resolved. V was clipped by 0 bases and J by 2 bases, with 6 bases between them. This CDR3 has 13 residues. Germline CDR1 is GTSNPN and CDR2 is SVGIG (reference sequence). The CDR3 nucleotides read TGTGCCTGGAGTGTAGGCCACACAGATACGCAGTATTTT. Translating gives CAWSVGHTDTQYF.

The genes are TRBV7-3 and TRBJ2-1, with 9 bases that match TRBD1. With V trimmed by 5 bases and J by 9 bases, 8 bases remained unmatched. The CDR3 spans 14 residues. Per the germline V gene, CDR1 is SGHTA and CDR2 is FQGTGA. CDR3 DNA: TGTGCCAGCAGCATCGGGACAGGGCAAGGTGAGCAGTTCTTC. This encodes CASSIGTGQGEQFF.

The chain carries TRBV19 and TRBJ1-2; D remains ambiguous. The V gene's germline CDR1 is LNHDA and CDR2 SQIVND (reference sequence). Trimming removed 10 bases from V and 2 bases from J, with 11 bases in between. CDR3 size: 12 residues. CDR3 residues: CATRLQNYGYTF. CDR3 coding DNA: TGTGCCACCCGTTTGCAGAACTATGGCTACACCTTC.

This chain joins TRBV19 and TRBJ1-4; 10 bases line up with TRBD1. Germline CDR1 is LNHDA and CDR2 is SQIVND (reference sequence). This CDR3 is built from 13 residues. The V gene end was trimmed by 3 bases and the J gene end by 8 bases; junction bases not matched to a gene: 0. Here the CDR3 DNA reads TGTGCCAGTAGTATGGACAGGGGGGAAAAACTGTTTTTT. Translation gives CASSMDRGEKLFF.

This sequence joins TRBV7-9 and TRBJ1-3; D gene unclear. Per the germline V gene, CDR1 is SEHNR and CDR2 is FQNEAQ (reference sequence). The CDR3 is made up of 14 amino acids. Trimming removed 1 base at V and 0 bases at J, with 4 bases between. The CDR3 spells CASSLGGSGNTIYF. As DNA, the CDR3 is TGTGCCAGCAGCTTAGGGGGCTCTGGAAACACCATATATTTT.

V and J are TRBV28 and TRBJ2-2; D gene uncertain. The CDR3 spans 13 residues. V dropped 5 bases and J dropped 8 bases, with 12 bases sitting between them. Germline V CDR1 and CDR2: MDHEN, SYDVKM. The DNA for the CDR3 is TGTGCCAGCAGTATCCCCCTTGGAGGGGAGCTGTTTTTT. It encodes CASSIPLGGELFF.

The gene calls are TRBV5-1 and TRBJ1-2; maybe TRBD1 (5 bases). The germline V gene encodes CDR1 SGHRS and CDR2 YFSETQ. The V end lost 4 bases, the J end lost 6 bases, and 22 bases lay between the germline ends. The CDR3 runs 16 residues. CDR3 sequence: CASSPGIGWGNHGYTF. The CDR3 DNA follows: TGCGCCAGCAGCCCCGGAATCGGGTGGGGGAATCATGGCTACACCTTC.

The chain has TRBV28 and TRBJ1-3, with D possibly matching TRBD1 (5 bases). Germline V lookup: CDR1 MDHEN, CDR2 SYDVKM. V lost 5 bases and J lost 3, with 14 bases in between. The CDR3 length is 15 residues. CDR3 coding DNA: TGTGCCAGCAGTCTCCGGGGCCAGATTGGAAACACCATATATTTT. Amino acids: CASSLRGQIGNTIYF.

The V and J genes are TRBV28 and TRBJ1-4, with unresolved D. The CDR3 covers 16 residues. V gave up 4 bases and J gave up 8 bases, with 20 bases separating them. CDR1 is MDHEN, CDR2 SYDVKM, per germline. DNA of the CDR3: TGTGCCAGCAGTTCCTTCAGGCTCCGGAGCATGGAAAAACTGTTTTTT. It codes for CASSSFRLRSMEKLFF.

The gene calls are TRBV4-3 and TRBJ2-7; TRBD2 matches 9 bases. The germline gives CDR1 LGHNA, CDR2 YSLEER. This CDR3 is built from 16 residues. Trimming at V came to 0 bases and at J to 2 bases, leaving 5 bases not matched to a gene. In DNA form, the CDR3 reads TGCGCCAGCAGCCAAGATCGGCGGGAGGGACCCTACGAGCAGTACTTC. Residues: CASSQDRREGPYEQYF.

For the CDR3, the DNA is TGTGCCTGGAGTGTACCCGCAATCGGAAACACCATATATTTT. Translated, it gives CAWSVPAIGNTIYF. The gene calls are TRBV30 and TRBJ1-3, with D unclear. Germline CDR1 reads GTSNPN; CDR2 reads SVGIG (reference sequence). The CDR3 totals 14 residues. With 0 bases removed from V and 4 bases from J, the gap between germline ends came to 10 bases.

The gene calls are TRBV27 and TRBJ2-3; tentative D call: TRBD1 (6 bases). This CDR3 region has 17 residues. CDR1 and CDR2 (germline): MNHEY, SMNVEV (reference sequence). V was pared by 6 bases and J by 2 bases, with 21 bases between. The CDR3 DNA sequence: TGTGCCAGCAGGGAGGTATGGACAGATCCTTTCACAGATACGCAGTATTTT. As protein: CASREVWTDPFTDTQYF.

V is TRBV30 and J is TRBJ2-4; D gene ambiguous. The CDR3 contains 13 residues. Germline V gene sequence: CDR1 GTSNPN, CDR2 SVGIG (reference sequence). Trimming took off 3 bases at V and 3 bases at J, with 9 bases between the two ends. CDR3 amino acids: CAWRRTDKNIQYF. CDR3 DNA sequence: TGTGCCTGGAGAAGGACCGACAAAAACATTCAGTACTTC.

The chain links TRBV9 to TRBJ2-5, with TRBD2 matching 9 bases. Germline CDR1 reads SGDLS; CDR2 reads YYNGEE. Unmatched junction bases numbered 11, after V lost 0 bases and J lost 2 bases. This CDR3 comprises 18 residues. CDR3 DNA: TGTGCCAGCAGCGTAGGTCTAGCGGGATGGACCAGTCAAGAGACCCAGTACTTC. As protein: CASSVGLAGWTSQETQYF.

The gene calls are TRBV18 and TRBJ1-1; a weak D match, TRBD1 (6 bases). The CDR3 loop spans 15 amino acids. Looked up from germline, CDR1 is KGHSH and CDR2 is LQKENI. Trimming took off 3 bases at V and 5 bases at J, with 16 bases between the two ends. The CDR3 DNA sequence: TGTGCCAGCTCACCGCTGGGGGGGCGAGGAACTGAAGCTTTCTTT. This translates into CASSPLGGRGTEAFF. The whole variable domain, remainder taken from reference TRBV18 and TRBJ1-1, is NAGVMQNPRHLVRRRGQEARLRCSPMKGHSHVYWYRQLPEEGLKFMVYLQKENIIDESGMPKERFSAEFPKEGPSILRIQQVVRGDSAAYFCASSPLGGRGTEAFFGQGTRLTVV.

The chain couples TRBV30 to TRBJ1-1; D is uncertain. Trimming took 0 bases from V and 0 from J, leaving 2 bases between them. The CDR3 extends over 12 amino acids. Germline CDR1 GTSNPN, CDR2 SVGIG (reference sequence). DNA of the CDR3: TGTGCCTGGAGTGTACTGAACACTGAAGCTTTCTTT. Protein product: CAWSVLNTEAFF. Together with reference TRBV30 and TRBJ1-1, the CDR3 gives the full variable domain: SQTIHQWPATLVQPVGSPLSLECTVEGTSNPNLYWYRQAAGRGLQLLFYSVGIGQISSEVPQNLSASRPQDRQFILSSKKLLLSDSGFYLCAWSVLNTEAFFGQGTRLTVV.